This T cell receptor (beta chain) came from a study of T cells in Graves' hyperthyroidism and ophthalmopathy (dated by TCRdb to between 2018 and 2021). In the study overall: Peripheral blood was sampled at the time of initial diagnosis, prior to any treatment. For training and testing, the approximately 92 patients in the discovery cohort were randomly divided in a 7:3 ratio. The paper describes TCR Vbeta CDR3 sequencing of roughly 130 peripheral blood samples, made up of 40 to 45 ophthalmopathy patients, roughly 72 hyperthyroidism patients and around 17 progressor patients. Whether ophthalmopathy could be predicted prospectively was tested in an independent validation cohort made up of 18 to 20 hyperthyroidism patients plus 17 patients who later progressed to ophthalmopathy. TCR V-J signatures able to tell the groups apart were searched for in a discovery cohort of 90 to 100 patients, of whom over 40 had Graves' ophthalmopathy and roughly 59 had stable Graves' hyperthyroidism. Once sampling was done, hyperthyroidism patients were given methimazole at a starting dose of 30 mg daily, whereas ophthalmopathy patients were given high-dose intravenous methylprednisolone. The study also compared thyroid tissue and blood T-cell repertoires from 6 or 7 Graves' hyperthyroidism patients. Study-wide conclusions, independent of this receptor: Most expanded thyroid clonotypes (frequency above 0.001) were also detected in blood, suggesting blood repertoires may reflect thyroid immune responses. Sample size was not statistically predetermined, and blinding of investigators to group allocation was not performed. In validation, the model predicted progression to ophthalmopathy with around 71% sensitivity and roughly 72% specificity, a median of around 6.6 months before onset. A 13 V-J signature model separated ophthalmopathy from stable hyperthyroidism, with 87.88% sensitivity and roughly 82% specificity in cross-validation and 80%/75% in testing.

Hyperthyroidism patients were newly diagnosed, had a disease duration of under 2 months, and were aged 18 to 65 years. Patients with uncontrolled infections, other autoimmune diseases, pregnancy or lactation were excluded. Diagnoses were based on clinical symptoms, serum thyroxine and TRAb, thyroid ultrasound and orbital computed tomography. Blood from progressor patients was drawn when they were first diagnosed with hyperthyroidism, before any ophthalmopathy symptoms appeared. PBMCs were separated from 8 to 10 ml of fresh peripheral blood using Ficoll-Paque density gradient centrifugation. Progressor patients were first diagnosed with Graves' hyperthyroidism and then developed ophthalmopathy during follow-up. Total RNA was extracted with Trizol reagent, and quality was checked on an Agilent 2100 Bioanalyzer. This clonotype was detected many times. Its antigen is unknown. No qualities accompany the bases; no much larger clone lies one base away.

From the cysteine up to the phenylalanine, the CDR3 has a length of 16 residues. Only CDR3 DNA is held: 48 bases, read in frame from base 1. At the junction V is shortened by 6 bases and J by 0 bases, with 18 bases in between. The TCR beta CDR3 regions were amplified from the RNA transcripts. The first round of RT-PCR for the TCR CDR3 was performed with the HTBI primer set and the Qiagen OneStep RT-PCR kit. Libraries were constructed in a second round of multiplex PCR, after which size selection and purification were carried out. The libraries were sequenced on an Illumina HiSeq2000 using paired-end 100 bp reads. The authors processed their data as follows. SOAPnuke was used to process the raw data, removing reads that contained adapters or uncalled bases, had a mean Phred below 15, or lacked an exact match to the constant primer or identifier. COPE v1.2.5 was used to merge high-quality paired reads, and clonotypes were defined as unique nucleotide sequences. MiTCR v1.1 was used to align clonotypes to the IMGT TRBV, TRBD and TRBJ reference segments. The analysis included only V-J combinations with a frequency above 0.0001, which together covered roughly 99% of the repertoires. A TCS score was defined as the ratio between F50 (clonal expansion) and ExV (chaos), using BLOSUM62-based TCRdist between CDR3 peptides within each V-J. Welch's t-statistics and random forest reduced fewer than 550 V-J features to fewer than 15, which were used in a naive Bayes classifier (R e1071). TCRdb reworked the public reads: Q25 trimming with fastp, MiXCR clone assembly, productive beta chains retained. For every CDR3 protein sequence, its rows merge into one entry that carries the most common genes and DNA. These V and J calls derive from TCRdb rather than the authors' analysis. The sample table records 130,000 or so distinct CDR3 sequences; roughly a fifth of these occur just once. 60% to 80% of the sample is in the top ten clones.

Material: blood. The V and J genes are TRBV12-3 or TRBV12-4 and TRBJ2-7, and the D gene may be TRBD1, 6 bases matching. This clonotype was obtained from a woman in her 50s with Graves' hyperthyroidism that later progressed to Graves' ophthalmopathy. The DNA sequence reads TGTGCCAGCAGGCCTACAGGGATAGGGAGCTCCTACGAGCAGTACTTC. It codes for CASRPTGIGSSYEQYF.